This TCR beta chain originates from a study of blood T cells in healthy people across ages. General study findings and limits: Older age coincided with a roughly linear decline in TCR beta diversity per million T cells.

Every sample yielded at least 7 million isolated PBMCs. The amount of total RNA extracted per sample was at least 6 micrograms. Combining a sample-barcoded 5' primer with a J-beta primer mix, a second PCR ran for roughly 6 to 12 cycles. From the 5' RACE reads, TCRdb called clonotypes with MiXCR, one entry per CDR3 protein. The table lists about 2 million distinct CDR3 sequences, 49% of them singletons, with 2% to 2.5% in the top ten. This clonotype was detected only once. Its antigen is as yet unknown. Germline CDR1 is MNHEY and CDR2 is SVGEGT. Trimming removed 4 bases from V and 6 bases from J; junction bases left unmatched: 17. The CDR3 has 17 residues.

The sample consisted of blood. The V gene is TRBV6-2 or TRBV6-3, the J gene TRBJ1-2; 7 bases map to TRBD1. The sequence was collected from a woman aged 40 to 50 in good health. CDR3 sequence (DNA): TGTGCCAGCAGTTCCCGGACAGGAGTGCCGGTCGCGCATGGCTACACCTTC. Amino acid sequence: CASSSRTGVPVAHGYTF.